The 27 T cell receptor beta chains presented below share a single source sample, sequenced in a study of T cell responses to AZD1222 COVID-19 vaccine. Measured with immunoSEQ multiplex PCR; TCRdb has only the in-frame clones, and not every one. The repertoire holds around 76,000 clones, with 70% to 90% as singletons. The sample consisted of peripheral blood, taken on day 0 of AZD1222 vaccination. The receptors shown here come from an adult in good health.

This clone has a handful of counts. The rearrangement links TRBV27 to TRBJ1-1, with TRBD1 identical over 8 bases. With 6 bases clipped from V and 5 bases from J, the junction kept 11 bases outside the gene matches. CDR3 length: 15 residues. CDR1 is MNHEY, CDR2 SMNVEV, per germline (reference sequence). The CDR3 is CASRSDRVGVTEAFF. CDR3 DNA: TGTGCCAGCAGATCGGACAGGGTCGGCGTTACTGAAGCTTTCTTT.

The CDR3 sequence is CASSPAPRPYSTDTQYF. CDR3 nucleotides: TGTGCCAGCAGCCCAGCGCCCCGTCCTTATTCCACAGATACGCAGTATTTT. The chain uses TRBV7-6 and TRBJ2-3; no clear D. Germline CDR1 reads SGHVS; CDR2 reads FNYEAQ. There are 17 residues in the CDR3. Trimming removed 5 bases at V and 2 bases at J, with 20 bases between.

This CDR3 reads CASSYTTGGRGEKLFF. The CDR3 DNA is TGTGCCAGCAGTTACACAACAGGGGGCAGGGGTGAAAAACTGTTTTTT. This chain joins TRBV6-5 and TRBJ1-4; 9 bases match TRBD1. The germline gives CDR1 MNHEY, CDR2 SVGAGI. Unmatched junction bases numbered 8, after V lost 2 bases and J lost 7 bases. The CDR3 extends over 16 amino acids.

This chain links TRBV3-1 (or the pseudogene TRBV3-2) with TRBJ2-5; 7 positions match TRBD2. The CDR3 has 17 amino acids. Per germline, CDR1 LGHDT and CDR2 YNNKEL (reference sequence). Losses at the gene ends were 3 bases for V and 0 bases for J; bases not matched to a gene: 10. DNA of the CDR3: TGTGCCAGCAGCCACCGGAGGGAGGGGACCAACCAAGAGACCCAGTACTTC. This codes for CASSHRREGTNQETQYF.

This chain uses TRBV3-1 (or the pseudogene TRBV3-2) with TRBJ1-2; D gene ambiguous. Trimming removed 2 bases from V and 3 bases from J, with 4 bases in between. CDR3 length: 12 residues. Looked up from germline, CDR1 is LGHDT and CDR2 is YNNKEL (reference sequence). The CDR3: CASSQTYYGYTF. The CDR3 DNA follows: TGTGCCAGCAGCCAAACTTACTATGGCTACACCTTC.

The V call is TRBV2, the J call TRBJ2-5, with a weak D call TRBD2 (5 bases). The CDR3 has 16 residues. Per germline, CDR1 SNHLY and CDR2 FYNNEI. Trimming took 2 bases from V and 2 from J, leaving 15 bases between them. The CDR3, as DNA: TGTGCCAGCAGTGAAATACCCCCTAGCCAGCAAGAGACCCAGTACTTC. It specifies CASSEIPPSQQETQYF. Filled out from reference TRBV2 and TRBJ2-5, the complete variable domain reads EPEVTQTPSHQVTQMGQEVILRCVPISNHLYFYWYRQILGQKVEFLVSFYNNEISEKSEIFDDQFSVERPDGSNFTLKIRSTKLEDSAMYFCASSEIPPSQQETQYFGPGTRLLVL.

The J gene is TRBJ2-7, the V gene TRBV5-1; D possibly corresponds to TRBD1 (5 bases). Per germline, CDR1 SGHRS and CDR2 YFSETQ. The CDR3 extends over 15 amino acids. Trimming left V 0 bases short and J 2 bases short, with 12 bases between. The CDR3 spells CASSLGAGWTYEQYF. CDR3 bases: TGCGCCAGCAGCTTGGGGGCAGGGTGGACCTACGAGCAGTACTTC.

V gene TRBV7-2 combines with J gene TRBJ2-3; possible D gene TRBD2, 5 bases. CDR3 size: 13 residues. Trimming removed 2 bases at V and 7 bases at J, with 10 bases between. Germline-derived CDR1 and CDR2 are SGHTA and FQGNSA. CDR3 amino acids: CASSLPASYTQYF. The CDR3 DNA reads TGTGCCAGCAGCTTACCAGCTAGCTATACGCAGTATTTT. Variable domain in full (rest from reference TRBV7-2 and TRBJ2-3): GAGVSQSPSNKVTEKGKDVELRCDPISGHTALYWYRQSLGQGLEFLIYFQGNSAPDKSGLPSDRFSAERTGGSVSTLTIQRTQQEDSAVYLCASSLPASYTQYFGPGTRLTVL.

The rearrangement uses TRBV11-1 and TRBJ1-2; D is unresolved. Germline CDR1 and CDR2: SGHAT and FQDESV (reference sequence). The CDR3 covers 14 residues. Trimming took off 4 bases at V and 6 bases at J, with 15 bases between the two ends. This CDR3 reads CASSSNWILDGYTF. The CDR3 coding sequence is TGTGCCAGCAGCTCCAACTGGATCCTCGATGGCTACACCTTC.

This clone showed up just once. The gene calls are TRBV18 and TRBJ1-2; TRBD1 is a possible D gene (5 bases). This CDR3 spans 15 amino acids. V lost 0 bases to trimming and J lost 6 bases, with 14 bases between them. The germline V gene has CDR1 KGHSH and CDR2 LQKENI. The CDR3 is CASSPPGRKGHGYTF. As DNA, the CDR3 is TGTGCCAGCTCACCACCGGGGCGAAAGGGCCATGGCTACACCTTC.

The chain combines TRBV5-1 with TRBJ1-2; D might be TRBD1 (6 bases). Germline values: CDR1 SGHRS, CDR2 YFSETQ. The CDR3 totals 14 residues. Between the trimmed V and J ends, which lost 6 bases and 8 bases, there was a span of 20 bases. This chain's CDR3 is CASTSGQGPWGYTF. CDR3 DNA: TGCGCCAGCACCTCCGGGCAGGGGCCTTGGGGCTACACCTTC.

This chain joins TRBV7-9 and TRBJ2-3; D is unclear. The CDR3 sequence is 11 residues long. Per germline, CDR1 SEHNR and CDR2 FQNEAQ (reference sequence). V lost 5 bases to trimming and J lost 2 bases, with 2 bases between them. CDR3 loop: CASSDTDTQYF. CDR3 bases: TGTGCCAGCAGCGACACAGATACGCAGTATTTT. The full variable domain, in which reference TRBV7-9 and TRBJ2-3 provide the parts outside the CDR3, is DTGVSQNPRHKITKRGQNVTFRCDPISEHNRLYWYRQTLGQGPEFLTYFQNEAQLEKSRLLSDRFSAERPKGSFSTLEIQRTEQGDSAMYLCASSDTDTQYFGPGTRLTVL.

CDR3 in DNA: TGTGCCACCAGTGATTCTGGGCAGGGAGGTCGCTATGGCTACACCTTC. Translation gives CATSDSGQGGRYGYTF. The rearrangement links TRBV24-1 to TRBJ1-2; TRBD1 might be the D (5 bases). This CDR3 spans 16 amino acids. Germline V CDR1 and CDR2: KGHDR, SFDVKD. V dropped 2 bases and J dropped 4 bases, with 16 bases sitting between them.

The CDR3 protein is CASSSTGRYQPQHF. In nucleotides, the CDR3 is TGTGCCAGCAGCTCTACGGGGAGATATCAGCCCCAGCATTTT. This sequence joins TRBV7-9 and TRBJ1-5; D gene unclear. Trimming shortened V by 4 bases and J by 5 bases, and 12 bases separated the two germline ends. The germline V gene has CDR1 SEHNR and CDR2 FQNEAQ (reference sequence). This CDR3 comprises 14 residues.

This chain uses TRBV18 with TRBJ2-7; no definite D call. There are 13 residues in the CDR3. Deletions cut 2 bases from V and 5 bases from J, with 10 bases between. CDR1 KGHSH and CDR2 LQKENI come from the germline V gene. CDR3 amino acids: CASSPRTRDEQYF. CDR3 in DNA: TGTGCCAGCTCACCAAGAACAAGGGACGAGCAGTACTTC. Complete variable domain (other parts from reference TRBV18 and TRBJ2-7): NAGVMQNPRHLVRRRGQEARLRCSPMKGHSHVYWYRQLPEEGLKFMVYLQKENIIDESGMPKERFSAEFPKEGPSILRIQQVVRGDSAAYFCASSPRTRDEQYFGPGTRLTVT.

The V call is TRBV5-6, the J call TRBJ2-7; D may be TRBD1 (5 bases). The germline V gene encodes CDR1 SGHDT and CDR2 YYEEEE. The CDR3 is 12 amino acids. Trimming took off 4 bases at V and 4 bases at J, with 9 bases between the two ends. CDR3 region: CASSIRAYEQYF. The CDR3 DNA is TGTGCCAGCAGCATCAGGGCTTACGAGCAGTACTTC.

The gene calls are TRBV7-2 and TRBJ1-5; unclear D gene. The CDR3 has 15 amino acids. V gave up 7 bases and J gave up 3 bases, with 16 bases separating them. Germline V CDR1 and CDR2: SGHTA, FQGNSA. Here the CDR3 DNA reads TGTGCCAGCACCATTGCCCCGGGTACCAATCAGCCCCAGCATTTT. Its translation: CASTIAPGTNQPQHF.

A single count supports this clone. CDR3: CASSFPSPFLLAGGSTDTQYF. CDR3 bases: TGTGCCAGCAGTTTTCCCAGCCCATTTTTGCTAGCGGGGGGGAGCACAGATACGCAGTATTTT. This sequence joins TRBV27 and TRBJ2-3, with 12 nucleotides matching TRBD2. Trimming cost V 3 bases and J 0 bases; bases outside gene matches: 16. CDR1 MNHEY and CDR2 SMNVEV come from the germline V gene (reference sequence). The CDR3 is made up of 21 amino acids.

Here the CDR3 DNA reads TGTGCCACTTCCCGACAGGCAAGGTCGATCTATGGCTACACCTTC. Its protein product is CATSRQARSIYGYTF. The chain couples TRBV6-5 to TRBJ1-2; D may be TRBD1 (6 bases). Trimming cost V 10 bases and J 4 bases, with 22 bases left between them. This CDR3 has 15 residues. Germline values: CDR1 MNHEY, CDR2 SVGAGI.

This rearrangement joins TRBV6-2 or TRBV6-3 to TRBJ2-7; no reliable D call. Germline CDR1 is MNHEY and CDR2 is SVGEGT. The length of the CDR3 is 18 residues. Deletions cut 2 bases from V and 0 bases from J, with 20 bases between. In DNA form, the CDR3 reads TGTGCCAGCAGTTACCCAATAACCTTCCCAGAAAACTCCTACGAGCAGTACTTC. Translating gives CASSYPITFPENSYEQYF.

The gene calls are TRBV19 and TRBJ2-1; 8 nucleotides align to TRBD2. V dropped 3 bases and J dropped 6; count of bases not matched to a gene: 7. The CDR3 length is 15 residues. Germline values: CDR1 LNHDA, CDR2 SQIVND (reference sequence). The CDR3 DNA follows: TGTGCCAGTAGTATTTCGGGGGGGTCGGGCAATGAGCAGTTCTTC. It yields the protein CASSISGGSGNEQFF.

The chain is built from TRBV6-2 or TRBV6-3 and TRBJ2-1; D tentatively reads TRBD1 or TRBD2 (5 bases each). This CDR3 comprises 16 residues. Per the germline V gene, CDR1 is MNHEY and CDR2 is SVGEGT. V was cut by 2 bases and J by 3 bases, with 14 bases left in between. CDR3 DNA sequence: TGTGCCAGCAGTTACCCCACCCGGGACCTCTACAATGAGCAGTTCTTC. This encodes CASSYPTRDLYNEQFF.

The table lists this clone with a few counts. The chain employs TRBV6-2 or TRBV6-3 and TRBJ1-1; D uncertain. V lost 1 base to trimming and J lost 5 bases, with 8 bases between them. There are 13 residues in the CDR3. CDR1 is MNHEY and CDR2 is SVGEGT in the germline V gene. The CDR3 is CASSYLYTTEAFF. CDR3 in DNA: TGTGCCAGCAGTTACTTATACACGACTGAAGCTTTCTTT.

This chain uses TRBV18 with TRBJ1-4, with 8 bases that match TRBD1. V shed 2 bases and J 7 bases; nucleotides not matched to a gene: 9. From germline, CDR1 is KGHSH and CDR2 LQKENI. The CDR3 is 16 residues long. CDR3 nucleotide sequence: TGTGCCAGCTCACCATTTCAGGGGGCGCAGAGTGAAAAACTGTTTTTT. Protein product: CASSPFQGAQSEKLFF. The complete variable domain, with remaining parts taken from reference TRBV18 and TRBJ1-4, reads NAGVMQNPRHLVRRRGQEARLRCSPMKGHSHVYWYRQLPEEGLKFMVYLQKENIIDESGMPKERFSAEFPKEGPSILRIQQVVRGDSAAYFCASSPFQGAQSEKLFFGSGTQLSVL.

The V call is TRBV9, the J call TRBJ2-5; TRBD2 matches at 9 bases. This CDR3 is built from 13 residues. Germline V gene sequence: CDR1 SGDLS, CDR2 YYNGEE. Germline trimming cut 7 bases from V and 5 bases from J; bases unmatched to any gene: 6. CDR3 bases: TGTGCCAGCTCGGCGGGGGGGCTTGAGACCCAGTACTTC. This encodes CASSAGGLETQYF.

The table lists this clone with a count of one. V gene TRBV5-8 combines with J gene TRBJ1-5, with 8 positions matching TRBD1. V lost 1 base, J lost 1 base, and 7 bases stayed unmatched. Germline loops: CDR1 SGHTS, CDR2 YDEGEE. The CDR3 is made up of 17 amino acids. The CDR3 DNA reads TGTGCCAGCAGCTTGTGGGCAGGGGGCATCAGCAATCAGCCCCAGCATTTT. It codes for CASSLWAGGISNQPQHF.

The chain uses TRBV9 and TRBJ2-3; D call uncertain. This CDR3 region has 14 residues. Trimming took 2 bases from V and 4 from J, leaving 11 bases between them. Germline V CDR1 and CDR2: SGDLS, YYNGEE. This CDR3 reads CASSVGRLADTQYF. The CDR3 coding sequence is TGTGCCAGCAGCGTCGGGCGGTTAGCAGATACGCAGTATTTT. Based on the CDR3 plus reference TRBV9 and TRBJ2-3, the full variable domain is DSGVTQTPKHLITATGQRVTLRCSPRSGDLSVYWYQQSLDQGLQFLIQYYNGEERAKGNILERFSAQQFPDLHSELNLSSLELGDSALYFCASSVGRLADTQYFGPGTRLTVL.